The text below deals with one T cell receptor (beta chain). The germline CDR1 and CDR2 sequences are MNHNS and SASEGT. With V trimmed by 3 bases and J by 6 bases, 11 bases remained unmatched. The CDR3 contains 16 residues. TCRdb's copy holds only in-frame clones and misses some; the assay was immunoSEQ multiplex PCR. Here the sample spans 150,000 to 200,000 clones, about four fifths being singletons. This specimen comes from a study of blood T cell repertoires in COVID-19. The clonotype comes from a man in his fifties or sixties with acute or convalescent COVID-19. V and J are TRBV6-1 and TRBJ2-1, with 7 bases that match TRBD2. The specimen was peripheral blood. CDR3 nucleotides: TGTGCCAGCAGTGACTTGACTAGCAGCTATTCCAATGAGCAGTTCTTC. Translation gives CASSDLTSSYSNEQFF.